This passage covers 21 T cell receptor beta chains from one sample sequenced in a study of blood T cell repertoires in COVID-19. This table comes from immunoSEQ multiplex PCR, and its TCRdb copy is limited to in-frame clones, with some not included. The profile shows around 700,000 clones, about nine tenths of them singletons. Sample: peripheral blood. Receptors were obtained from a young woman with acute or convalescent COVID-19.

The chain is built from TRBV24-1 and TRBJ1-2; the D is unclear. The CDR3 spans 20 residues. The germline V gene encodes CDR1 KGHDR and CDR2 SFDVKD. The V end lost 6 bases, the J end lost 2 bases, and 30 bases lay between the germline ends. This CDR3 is CATSYLVPPIPTRENYGYTF. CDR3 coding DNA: TGTGCCACCAGTTACCTCGTCCCCCCGATCCCCACCCGAGAGAACTATGGCTACACCTTC.

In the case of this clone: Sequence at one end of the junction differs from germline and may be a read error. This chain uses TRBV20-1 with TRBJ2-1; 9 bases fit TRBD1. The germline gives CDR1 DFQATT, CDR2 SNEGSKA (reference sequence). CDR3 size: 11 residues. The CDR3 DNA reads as TGCAGCGCGGCGGTGGGACAGGGTCAGGTCTTC. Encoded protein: CSAAVGQGQVF.

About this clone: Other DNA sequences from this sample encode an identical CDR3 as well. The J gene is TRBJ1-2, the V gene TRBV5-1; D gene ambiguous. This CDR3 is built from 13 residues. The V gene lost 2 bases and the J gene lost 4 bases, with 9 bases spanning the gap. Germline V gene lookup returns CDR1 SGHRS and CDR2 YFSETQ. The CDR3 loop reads CASSLEAVYGYTF. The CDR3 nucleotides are TGCGCCAGCAGCTTAGAGGCCGTCTATGGCTACACCTTC.

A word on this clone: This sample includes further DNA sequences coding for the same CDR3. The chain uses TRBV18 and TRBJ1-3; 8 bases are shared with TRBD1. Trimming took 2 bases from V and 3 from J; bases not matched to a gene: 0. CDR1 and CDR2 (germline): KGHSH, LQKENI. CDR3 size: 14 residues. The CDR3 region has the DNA TGTGCCAGCTCACCAGACAGGGGTGGAAACACCATATATTTT. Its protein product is CASSPDRGGNTIYF.

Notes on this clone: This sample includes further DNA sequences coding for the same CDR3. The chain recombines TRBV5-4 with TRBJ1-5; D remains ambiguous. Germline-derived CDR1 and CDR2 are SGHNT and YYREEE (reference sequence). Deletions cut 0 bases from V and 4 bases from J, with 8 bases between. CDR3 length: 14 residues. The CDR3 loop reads CASSLGGGNQPQHF. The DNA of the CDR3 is TGTGCCAGCAGCTTGGGGGGAGGGAATCAGCCCCAGCATTTT.

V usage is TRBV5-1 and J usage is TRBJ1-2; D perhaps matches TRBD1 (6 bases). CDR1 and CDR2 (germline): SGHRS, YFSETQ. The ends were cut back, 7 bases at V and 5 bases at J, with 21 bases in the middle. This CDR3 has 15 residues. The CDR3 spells CASHSGAHYSYGYTF. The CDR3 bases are TGCGCCAGCCATTCAGGGGCCCACTATAGTTATGGCTACACCTTC.

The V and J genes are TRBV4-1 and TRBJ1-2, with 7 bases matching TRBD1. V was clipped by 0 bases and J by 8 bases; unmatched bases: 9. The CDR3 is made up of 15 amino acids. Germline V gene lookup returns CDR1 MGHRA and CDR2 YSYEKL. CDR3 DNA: TGCGCCAGCAGCCAAGATAAGGGCACAGGGGAAGGCTACACCTTC. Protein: CASSQDKGTGEGYTF.

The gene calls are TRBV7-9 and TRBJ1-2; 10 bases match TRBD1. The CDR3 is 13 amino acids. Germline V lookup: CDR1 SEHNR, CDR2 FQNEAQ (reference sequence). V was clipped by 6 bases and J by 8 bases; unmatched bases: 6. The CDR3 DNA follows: TGTGCCAGCAGGTGGACAGGGGGTGGAGGCTACACCTTC. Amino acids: CASRWTGGGGYTF.

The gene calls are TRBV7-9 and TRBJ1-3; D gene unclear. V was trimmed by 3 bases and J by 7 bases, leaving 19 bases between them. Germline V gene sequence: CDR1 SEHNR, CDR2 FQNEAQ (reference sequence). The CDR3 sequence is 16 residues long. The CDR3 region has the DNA TGTGCCAGCAGCTTGGGCCACACCTATTCACCGAACACCATATATTTT. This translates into CASSLGHTYSPNTIYF.

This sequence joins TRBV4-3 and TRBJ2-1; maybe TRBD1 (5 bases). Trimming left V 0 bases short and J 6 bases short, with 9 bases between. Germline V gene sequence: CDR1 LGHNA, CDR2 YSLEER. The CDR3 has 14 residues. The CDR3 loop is CASSQDRGVNEQFF. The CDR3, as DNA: TGCGCCAGCAGCCAAGATAGGGGCGTCAATGAGCAGTTCTTC.

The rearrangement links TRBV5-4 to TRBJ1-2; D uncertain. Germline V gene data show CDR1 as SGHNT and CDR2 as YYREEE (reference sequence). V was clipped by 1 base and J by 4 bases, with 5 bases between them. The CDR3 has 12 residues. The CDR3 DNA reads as TGTGCCAGCAGCTTGCGTAGCTATGGCTACACCTTC. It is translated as CASSLRSYGYTF. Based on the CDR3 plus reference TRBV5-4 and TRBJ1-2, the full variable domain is ETGVTQSPTHLIKTRGQQVTLRCSSQSGHNTVSWYQQALGQGPQFIFQYYREEENGRGNFPPRFSGLQFPNYSSELNVNALELDDSALYLCASSLRSYGYTFGSGTRLTVV.

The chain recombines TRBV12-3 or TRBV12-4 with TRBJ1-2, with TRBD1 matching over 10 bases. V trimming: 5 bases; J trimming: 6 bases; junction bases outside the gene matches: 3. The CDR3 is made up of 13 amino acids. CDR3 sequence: CASSPDRGDGYTF. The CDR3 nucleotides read TGTGCCAGCAGTCCGGACAGGGGGGATGGCTACACCTTC.

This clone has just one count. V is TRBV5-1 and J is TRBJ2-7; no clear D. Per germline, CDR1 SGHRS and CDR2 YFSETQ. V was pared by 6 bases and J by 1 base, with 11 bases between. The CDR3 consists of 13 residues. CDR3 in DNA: TGCGCCAGCAAAGAGACACCGTCCTACGAGCAGTACTTC. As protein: CASKETPSYEQYF.

The CDR3 coding sequence is TGTGCCTTAGTACTGTGGGCGGGTAACTATGGCTACACCTTC. It encodes CALVLWAGNYGYTF. The genes are TRBV19 and TRBJ1-2; D remains unclear. The CDR3 loop spans 14 amino acids. The germline CDR1 and CDR2 sequences are LNHDA and SQIVND (reference sequence). V lost 11 bases, J lost 1 base, and 17 bases lay in between.

CDR3: CASSGGPDHYGYTF. The CDR3 DNA reads TGTGCCAGTAGCGGAGGCCCGGACCACTATGGCTACACCTTC. V gene TRBV19 combines with J gene TRBJ1-2, with unresolved D. From germline, CDR1 is LNHDA and CDR2 SQIVND (reference sequence). There are 14 residues in the CDR3. Deletions cut 6 bases from V and 3 bases from J, with 14 bases between.

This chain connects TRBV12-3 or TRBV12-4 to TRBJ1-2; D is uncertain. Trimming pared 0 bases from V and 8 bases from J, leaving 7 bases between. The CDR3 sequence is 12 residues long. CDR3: CASSLARSGYTF. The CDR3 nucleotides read TGTGCCAGCAGTTTAGCGCGTAGCGGCTACACCTTC.

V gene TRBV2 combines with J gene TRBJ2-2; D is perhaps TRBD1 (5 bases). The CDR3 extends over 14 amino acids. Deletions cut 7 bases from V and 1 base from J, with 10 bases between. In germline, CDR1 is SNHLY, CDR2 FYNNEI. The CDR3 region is CASNRGQNTGELFF. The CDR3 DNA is TGTGCCAGCAACCGAGGACAGAACACCGGGGAGCTGTTTTTT.

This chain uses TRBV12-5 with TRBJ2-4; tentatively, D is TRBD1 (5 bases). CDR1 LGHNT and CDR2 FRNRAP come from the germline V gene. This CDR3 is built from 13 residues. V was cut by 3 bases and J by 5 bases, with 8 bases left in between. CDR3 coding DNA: TGTGCTAGTGGTTTCCCGACAGAAAACATTCAGTACTTC. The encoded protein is CASGFPTENIQYF.

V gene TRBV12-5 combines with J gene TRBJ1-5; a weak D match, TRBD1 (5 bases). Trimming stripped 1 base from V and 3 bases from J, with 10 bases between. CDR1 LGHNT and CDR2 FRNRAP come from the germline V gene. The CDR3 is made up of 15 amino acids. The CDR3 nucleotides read TGTGCTAGTGGTTTGGGACAGTCTGACAATCAGCCCCAGCATTTT. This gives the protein CASGLGQSDNQPQHF.

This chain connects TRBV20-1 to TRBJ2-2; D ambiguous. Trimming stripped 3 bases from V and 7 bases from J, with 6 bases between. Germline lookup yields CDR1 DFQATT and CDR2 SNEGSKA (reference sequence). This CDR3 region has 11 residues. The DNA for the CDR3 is TGCAGTGCTAGGGCCTTCGGGGAGCTGTTTTTT. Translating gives CSARAFGELFF.

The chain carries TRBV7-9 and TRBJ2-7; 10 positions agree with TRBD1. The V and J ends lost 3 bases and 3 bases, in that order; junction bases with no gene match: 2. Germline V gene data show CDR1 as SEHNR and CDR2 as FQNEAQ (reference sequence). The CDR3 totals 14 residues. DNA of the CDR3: TGTGCCAGCAGCTTTCGGACAGGGGGCTACGAGCAGTACTTC. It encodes CASSFRTGGYEQYF.